The 16 T cell receptor beta chains given below trace back to one sample, sequenced in a study of blood T cell repertoires in COVID-19. The repertoire was sequenced with immunoSEQ multiplex PCR; TCRdb's copy has only in-frame clones and lacks some. This table has tens of thousands of clones, roughly 84% appearing once. Sequences were obtained from peripheral blood. Receptors originate from a man between 70 and 80 years old with acute or convalescent COVID-19.

This rearrangement joins TRBV11-2 to TRBJ2-7; D is undetermined. Germline CDR1 SGHAT, CDR2 FQNNGV. Trimming cost V 0 bases and J 3 bases, with 9 bases left between them. The CDR3 contains 14 residues. CDR3 loop: CASSLDRRYYEQYF. Here the CDR3 DNA reads TGTGCCAGCAGCTTAGATCGTCGGTACTACGAGCAGTACTTC.

The CDR3 region is CASTTDRGPYGYTF. CDR3 nucleotide sequence: TGTGCCAGCACTACTGACAGGGGACCCTATGGCTACACCTTC. The rearrangement joins TRBV6-5 to TRBJ1-2; 8 bases agree with TRBD1. Looked up from germline, CDR1 is MNHEY and CDR2 is SVGAGI. Unmatched junction bases numbered 8, after V lost 7 bases and J lost 4 bases. CDR3 length: 14 amino acids.

The rearrangement joins TRBV5-4 to TRBJ2-5; 8 nucleotides align to TRBD2. V was pared by 4 bases and J by 0 bases, with 5 bases of the junction left unmatched. Germline V gene data show CDR1 as SGHNT and CDR2 as YYREEE (reference sequence). CDR3 length: 15 amino acids. CDR3: CASSLSGAYQETQYF. In nucleotides, the CDR3 is TGTGCCAGCAGCCTTAGCGGGGCCTACCAAGAGACCCAGTACTTC.

The CDR3 spells CASSIFSGDNQPQHF. In DNA form, the CDR3 reads TGTGCCAGTAGTATTTTTTCAGGGGACAATCAGCCCCAGCATTTT. J is TRBJ1-5 and V is TRBV19; a weak D match, TRBD1 (6 bases). CDR1 is LNHDA, CDR2 SQIVND, per germline (reference sequence). Trimming left V 3 bases short and J 3 bases short, with 12 bases between. CDR3 size: 15 residues.

This clone was seen once. This sequence joins TRBV3-1 (or the pseudogene TRBV3-2) and TRBJ1-2; D remains unclear. CDR1 is LGHDT and CDR2 is YNNKEL in the germline V gene (reference sequence). Trimming stripped 4 bases from V and 8 bases from J, with 11 bases between. The CDR3 spans 12 residues. The CDR3 DNA reads TGTGCCAGCAGCCCAGGCTTCTTGGGCTACACCTTC. Protein product: CASSPGFLGYTF.

This chain uses TRBV28 with TRBJ1-4, with D tentatively TRBD1 (6 bases). From germline, CDR1 is MDHEN and CDR2 SYDVKM. There are 14 residues in the CDR3. Between the trimmed V and J ends, which lost 8 bases and 8 bases, there was a span of 18 bases. The CDR3 DNA sequence: TGTGCCAGCGGCCCCGGGGGGGGCGGCGAAAAACTGTTTTTT. Protein product: CASGPGGGGEKLFF.

This clone was observed a handful of times. For the CDR3, the DNA is TGTGCCAGCAGCGCCATCCTAGCGGGGGGCTATGAGCAGTTCTTC. Protein product: CASSAILAGGYEQFF. This chain connects TRBV7-8 to TRBJ2-1, with TRBD2 identical over 11 bases. Germline trimming cut 5 bases from V and 8 bases from J; bases unmatched to any gene: 8. The CDR3 runs to 15 residues. CDR1 and CDR2 from the germline V gene are SGHVS and FQNEAQ.

The rearrangement joins TRBV7-2 to TRBJ2-5, with 13 bases that match TRBD2. This CDR3 comprises 18 residues. J was trimmed by 4 bases and V by 10 bases; bases with no gene match: 18. The germline V gene has CDR1 SGHTA and CDR2 FQGNSA. CDR3 nucleotides: TGTGCCACTTCGTTACTAGCGGGAGGGCCAAGGGGTGGAGAGACCCAGTACTTC. It yields the protein CATSLLAGGPRGGETQYF.

The chain employs TRBV30 and TRBJ1-5; a weak D match, TRBD1 (5 bases). Germline V gene lookup returns CDR1 GTSNPN and CDR2 SVGIG (reference sequence). The CDR3 runs 14 residues. Trimming took 2 bases from V and 5 from J, leaving 13 bases between them. CDR3 sequence reads: CAWSLRDGDQPQHF. CDR3 sequence (DNA): TGTGCCTGGAGTCTCAGGGATGGTGATCAGCCCCAGCATTTT.

The chain is built from TRBV29-1 and TRBJ2-1; the D gene is possibly TRBD1 (5 bases). The CDR3 runs 15 residues. Germline CDR1 is SQVTM and CDR2 is ANQGSEA. V was shortened by 3 bases and J by 0 bases, with 12 bases between the two germline ends. The CDR3 sequence is CSVEGHPSSYNEQFF. As DNA, the CDR3 is TGCAGCGTTGAGGGGCACCCCAGCTCCTACAATGAGCAGTTCTTC.

V is TRBV9 and J is TRBJ1-2, with 8 positions matching TRBD1. The V segment lost 4 bases and the J segment 5 bases; nucleotides outside the gene matches: 10. CDR1 is SGDLS and CDR2 is YYNGEE in the germline V gene. This CDR3 is 15 amino acids long. This CDR3 reads CASSSRQGQRYGYTF. In DNA form, the CDR3 reads TGTGCCAGCAGCTCCCGACAGGGGCAACGGTATGGCTACACCTTC.

CDR3 protein: CASSWGGPSTYEQYF. The CDR3 nucleotides are TGTGCCAGCAGCTGGGGGGGGCCCTCAACCTACGAGCAGTACTTC. The genes are TRBV5-5 and TRBJ2-7; D possibly corresponds to TRBD2 (7 bases). Between the trimmed V and J ends, which lost 3 bases and 2 bases, there was a span of 15 bases. There are 15 residues in the CDR3. Germline CDR1 reads SGHKS; CDR2 reads YYEKEE (reference sequence).

The V call is TRBV7-8, the J call TRBJ1-5; D perhaps matches TRBD1 (6 bases). Germline-derived CDR1 and CDR2 are SGHVS and FQNEAQ. V dropped 1 base and J dropped 3 bases, with 7 bases sitting between them. This CDR3 region has 14 residues. CDR3 sequence (DNA): TGTGCCAGCAGCTTAGACAGGGTCAATCAGCCCCAGCATTTT. The encoded protein is CASSLDRVNQPQHF.

The rearrangement uses TRBV28 and TRBJ1-6; the D is unclear. V gave up 2 bases and J gave up 5 bases, with 13 bases separating them. The germline V gene has CDR1 MDHEN and CDR2 SYDVKM. This CDR3 contains 16 residues. CDR3 in amino acids: CASSLDSSVHNSPLHF. CDR3 DNA: TGTGCCAGCAGTTTAGATTCGTCAGTACATAATTCACCCCTCCACTTT.

Here the CDR3 DNA reads TGTGCCAGCAGGGCAGGGGGCCCATACGAGCAGTACTTC. It codes for CASRAGGPYEQYF. V gene TRBV6-5 combines with J gene TRBJ2-7, with 8 bases matching TRBD1. After removal of 6 bases from V and 4 bases from J, the junction contained 5 bases not matched to a gene. CDR1 is MNHEY, CDR2 SVGAGI, per germline. The CDR3 is 13 amino acids.

The J gene is TRBJ2-7, the V gene TRBV10-2; tentatively, D is TRBD1 (7 bases). The germline V gene encodes CDR1 WSHSY and CDR2 SAAADI. Trimming removed 3 bases from V and 2 bases from J, with 17 bases in between. CDR3 length equals 16 residues. Here the CDR3 reads CASSDRRGPFAYEQYF. The CDR3 DNA sequence: TGCGCCAGCAGTGATAGGAGGGGGCCTTTTGCCTACGAGCAGTACTTC.